Below, 14 T cell receptor beta chains from the same sample are listed, as sequenced in a study of CD8 T cells in Susac syndrome. With random hexamers, reverse transcription was performed on about 0.5 to 1 ug of RNA. Via MiXCR, TCRdb re-called the immunoSEQ multiplex PCR reads, giving one row per CDR3 protein. The sample has around 140,000 distinct CDR3 sequences, approximately 79% seen once. Material for sequencing was CD8+ T cells from PBMCs. The receptor set was obtained from a human donor with multiple sclerosis.

This sequence joins TRBV20-1 and TRBJ2-1; D not certain. CDR1 is DFQATT and CDR2 is SNEGSKA in the germline V gene (reference sequence). The V end lost 2 bases, the J end lost 8 bases, and 13 bases lay between the germline ends. This CDR3 is built from 13 residues. CDR3 sequence: CSARSLPLDEQFF. The CDR3 DNA follows: TGCAGTGCTAGATCCCTCCCCCTAGATGAGCAGTTCTTC.

This clonotype has more than one count but fewer than ten. CDR3 amino acids: CASRSGAYEQYV. The CDR3 DNA sequence: TGTGCCAGCAGAAGCGGAGCCTACGAGCAGTACGTC. The V gene is TRBV21-1, the J gene TRBJ2-7. TRBV21-1 is a pseudogene locus. The CDR3 is made up of 12 amino acids.

The chain carries TRBV5-1 and TRBJ2-1, with 11 nucleotides matching TRBD2. CDR3 length: 18 residues. The trim removed 4 bases at V and 7 bases at J, leaving 16 bases unmatched. Per the germline V gene, CDR1 is SGHRS and CDR2 is YFSETQ. CDR3 DNA sequence: TGCGCCAGCAGCAGGACTAGCGGGCCCAATGGGGGACATAATGAGCAGTTCTTC. Translation: CASSRTSGPNGGHNEQFF.

This clonotype has a handful of counts. This sequence joins TRBV6-2 or TRBV6-3 and TRBJ2-1, with D hard to call. The germline CDR1 and CDR2 sequences are MNHEY and SVGEGT. The ends were cut back, 2 bases at V and 4 bases at J, with 6 bases in the middle. The CDR3 covers 13 residues. CDR3 amino acids: CASSYSSYNEQFF. CDR3 coding DNA: TGTGCCAGCAGTTACAGCTCATACAATGAGCAGTTCTTC.

The CDR3 DNA reads as TGTGCCAGTAGTCACCGACAGGCCCGCTCTGGAAACACCATATATTTT. Its translation is CASSHRQARSGNTIYF. The J gene is TRBJ1-3, the V gene TRBV19; tentative D call: TRBD1 (6 bases). There are 16 residues in the CDR3. Germline-derived CDR1 and CDR2 are LNHDA and SQIVND (reference sequence). V dropped 5 bases and J dropped 0 bases, with 14 bases sitting between them.

The chain has TRBV6-5 and TRBJ1-1; no clear D. The CDR3 totals 15 residues. Germline CDR1 and CDR2: MNHEY and SVGAGI. Deletions cut 0 bases from V and 1 base from J, with 9 bases between. CDR3 DNA sequence: TGTGCCAGCAGTTACTCGTGGGAAGGGAACACTGAAGCTTTCTTT. As protein: CASSYSWEGNTEAFF.

The CDR3, as DNA: TGTGCCAGCAGCTTAGGTCTTGGTCTGACGCCCCAGCATTTT. Translation gives CASSLGLGLTPQHF. The V call is TRBV7-9, the J call TRBJ1-5, with D unresolved. Looked up from germline, CDR1 is SEHNR and CDR2 is FQNEAQ (reference sequence). CDR3 length equals 14 residues. Deletions cut 1 base from V and 9 bases from J, with 13 bases between. Variable domain in full (rest from reference TRBV7-9 and TRBJ1-5): DTGVSQNPRHKITKRGQNVTFRCDPISEHNRLYWYRQTLGQGPEFLTYFQNEAQLEKSRLLSDRFSAERPKGSFSTLEIQRTEQGDSAMYLCASSLGLGLTPQHFGDGTRLSIL.

The chain recombines TRBV4-1 with TRBJ2-7; D is ambiguous. Per germline, CDR1 MGHRA and CDR2 YSYEKL. V was clipped by 4 bases and J by 6 bases, with 13 bases between them. The CDR3 spans 13 residues. CDR3 sequence (DNA): TGCGCCAGCAGCCCCCAAAACCGGGCCGAGCAGTACTTC. This encodes CASSPQNRAEQYF.

V and J are TRBV12-3 or TRBV12-4 and TRBJ2-3; TRBD1 aligns across 10 bases. J was trimmed by 0 bases and V by 3 bases; bases with no gene match: 3. The CDR3 runs to 16 residues. This CDR3 reads CASSFGTGVSTDTQYF. In DNA form, the CDR3 reads TGTGCCAGCAGTTTCGGGACAGGGGTGAGCACAGATACGCAGTATTTT.

The chain joins TRBV5-6 to TRBJ2-1, with unresolved D. CDR3 size: 13 residues. Germline V gives CDR1 SGHDT, CDR2 YYEEEE. V was clipped by 1 base and J by 8 bases, with 10 bases between them. The CDR3 reads CASSLKASYEQFF. CDR3 in DNA: TGTGCCAGCAGCTTGAAAGCGTCCTATGAGCAGTTCTTC.

The gene calls are TRBV20-1 and TRBJ2-1; D is possibly TRBD1 (5 bases). The CDR3 is 14 residues long. The V and J ends lost 1 base and 3 bases respectively, with 10 bases between them. Germline-derived CDR1 and CDR2 are DFQATT and SNEGSKA (reference sequence). The chain's CDR3 is CSARGGGDYNEQFF. The CDR3 coding sequence is TGCAGTGCTAGAGGGGGCGGAGACTACAATGAGCAGTTCTTC.

This chain connects TRBV4-1 to TRBJ1-1; tentatively, D is TRBD1 (6 bases). With 1 base removed from V and 1 base from J, the gap between germline ends came to 10 bases. The CDR3 totals 15 residues. Germline CDR1 reads MGHRA; CDR2 reads YSYEKL. In DNA, the CDR3 is TGCGCCAGCAGCCAAGTAAAGGGGGGGAACACTGAAGCTTTCTTT. This codes for CASSQVKGGNTEAFF.

This clonotype was observed a handful of times. The CDR3 here is CASTLGNTEAFF. As DNA, the CDR3 is TGCGCCAGCACCCTCGGGAACACTGAAGCTTTCTTT. V usage is TRBV5-1 and J usage is TRBJ1-1; the D is unclear. This CDR3 is built from 12 residues. Trimming pared 6 bases from V and 1 base from J, leaving 7 bases between. In germline, CDR1 is SGHRS, CDR2 YFSETQ.

V usage is TRBV9 and J usage is TRBJ2-1, with a tentative D call TRBD2 (5 bases). V was shortened by 0 bases and J by 3 bases, with 13 bases between the two germline ends. Per the germline V gene, CDR1 is SGDLS and CDR2 is YYNGEE. This CDR3 is 16 amino acids long. CDR3 amino acids: CASSVGASDYYNEQFF. CDR3 nucleotides: TGTGCCAGCAGCGTAGGGGCTAGTGACTACTACAATGAGCAGTTCTTC.